A single sample gave rise to the 19 T cell receptor beta chains below, sequenced in a study of CXCR3-negative and CXCR3-positive naive CD8 T cells. The TRB libraries of cDNA were built by UMI-labeled 5' RACE. Each CDR3 protein gets one entry in TCRdb, which reprocessed the 5' RACE reads and gives no DNA. This sample carries tens of thousands of distinct CDR3 sequences, with over 1.3% going to the ten biggest clones. The specimen was naive CXCR3- CD8+ T cells from blood. Subset specified: CD45RO-CCR7+CD27+CD95- naive CD8+ T cells lacking CXCR3 (TNR3-). The receptors originated from a human donor in good health. Some clones in this sample may be carry-over from other donors' samples.

This chain connects TRBV6-5 to TRBJ2-7. This CDR3 is built from 13 residues. Germline V gene sequence: CDR1 MNHEY, CDR2 SVGAGI. This chain's CDR3 is CASSYSGVSEQYF.

The chain combines TRBV7-9 with TRBJ2-5. Germline V gene data show CDR1 as SEHNR and CDR2 as FQNEAQ (reference sequence). This CDR3 is 15 amino acids long. CDR3 protein: CASSPPDSVLGTQYF. Based on the CDR3 plus reference TRBV7-9 and TRBJ2-5, the full variable domain is DTGVSQNPRHKITKRGQNVTFRCDPISEHNRLYWYRQTLGQGPEFLTYFQNEAQLEKSRLLSDRFSAERPKGSFSTLEIQRTEQGDSAMYLCASSPPDSVLGTQYFGPGTRLLVL.

The V call is TRBV5-1, the J call TRBJ2-7; the TRBD1 assignment by TCRdb is unverifiable without DNA. Germline CDR1 and CDR2: SGHRS and YFSETQ. The CDR3 spans 13 residues. The CDR3 protein is CASSPGQINEQYF.

This rearrangement joins TRBV5-4 to TRBJ2-1; the TRBD1 assignment by TCRdb is unverifiable without DNA. The CDR3 covers 15 residues. CDR1 and CDR2 (germline): SGHNT, YYREEE (reference sequence). CDR3 residues: CASRPGTGSYNEQFF.

The gene calls are TRBV28 and TRBJ2-7; TCRdb outputs TRBD1, but without DNA this stays unchecked. In germline, CDR1 is MDHEN, CDR2 SYDVKM. The CDR3 has 14 residues. CDR3 sequence reads: CASSRVTGYHEQYF.

The V call is TRBV29-1, the J call TRBJ2-7; TCRdb's D call of TRBD1 is untestable without DNA. This CDR3 is built from 14 residues. Germline V lookup: CDR1 SQVTM, CDR2 ANQGSEA. The chain's CDR3 is CSVEERGRTYEQYF.

V and J are TRBV7-9 and TRBJ2-1; no DNA is available, so the TRBD2 call from TCRdb remains unchecked. Germline V CDR1 and CDR2: SEHNR, FQNEAQ (reference sequence). The CDR3 loop spans 18 amino acids. CDR3 amino acids: CASSLTSGGRISYNEQFF.

The CDR3 is CASSTTGKEQYF. J is TRBJ2-7 and V is TRBV7-9; TCRdb returns TRBD1, unconfirmable since there is no DNA. The germline V gene encodes CDR1 SEHNR and CDR2 FQNEAQ (reference sequence). The CDR3 extends over 12 amino acids. The whole variable domain, filled in from reference TRBV7-9 and TRBJ2-7, reads DTGVSQNPRHKITKRGQNVTFRCDPISEHNRLYWYRQTLGQGPEFLTYFQNEAQLEKSRLLSDRFSAERPKGSFSTLEIQRTEQGDSAMYLCASSTTGKEQYFGPGTRLTVT.

V gene TRBV7-3 combines with J gene TRBJ2-5. CDR3 length: 13 amino acids. Germline V gene data show CDR1 as SGHTA and CDR2 as FQGTGA. Here the CDR3 reads CASSLIVGETQYF.

This chain links TRBV9 with TRBJ2-4; lacking DNA, the TRBD1 call made by TCRdb goes unchecked. The CDR3 extends over 15 amino acids. Germline values: CDR1 SGDLS, CDR2 YYNGEE. CDR3 loop: CASSPPGYAKNIQYF.

The V gene is TRBV7-9, the J gene TRBJ2-7; TCRdb lists TRBD1, though no DNA is available to test this call. Per the germline V gene, CDR1 is SEHNR and CDR2 is FQNEAQ (reference sequence). This CDR3 is 14 amino acids long. This chain's CDR3 is CASSTGQGAVEQYF.

The rearrangement uses TRBV7-9 and TRBJ2-5; TCRdb returns TRBD2, unconfirmable since there is no DNA. CDR1 is SEHNR and CDR2 is FQNEAQ in the germline V gene (reference sequence). The CDR3 sequence is 16 residues long. This CDR3 is CASSRLRNQGLETQYF.

V usage is TRBV4-3 and J usage is TRBJ1-6; TCRdb proposes TRBD1, but this gene call is untestable without DNA. The CDR3 runs to 15 residues. The germline V gene encodes CDR1 LGHNA and CDR2 YSLEER. The CDR3 sequence is CASSHGQGWDSPLHF.

V and J are TRBV3-1 and TRBJ2-3. Looked up from germline, CDR1 is LGHDT and CDR2 is YNNKEL (reference sequence). The CDR3 length is 13 residues. CDR3 in amino acids: CASSQEPTDTQYF.

This clonotype is identified as large from frequency. The CDR3 reads CSARDLGGINYGYTF. The V call is TRBV20-1, the J call TRBJ1-2; TCRdb's assignment of TRBD1 cannot be checked, as there is no DNA. Germline V lookup: CDR1 DFQATT, CDR2 SNEGSKA (reference sequence). The CDR3 consists of 15 residues.

The V and J genes are TRBV2 and TRBJ2-2; as DNA is missing, the TRBD2 call by TCRdb cannot be tested. The CDR3 is 16 amino acids. From germline, CDR1 is SNHLY and CDR2 FYNNEI. CDR3 sequence reads: CAILGLAELHTGELFF.

The chain employs TRBV7-9 and TRBJ2-7; TCRdb returns TRBD1, unconfirmable since there is no DNA. Germline lookup yields CDR1 SEHNR and CDR2 FQNEAQ (reference sequence). This CDR3 is 15 amino acids long. The CDR3 reads CASSDAFQGAYEQYF.

The J gene is TRBJ2-7, the V gene TRBV4-3; there is no DNA to check the TCRdb D call of TRBD2. The germline V gene encodes CDR1 LGHNA and CDR2 YSLEER. This CDR3 region has 14 residues. CDR3 sequence reads: CASSPGLAVYEQYF.

The rearrangement uses TRBV27 and TRBJ2-1; the D call from TCRdb, TRBD2, cannot be confirmed without DNA. The germline CDR1 and CDR2 sequences are MNHEY and SMNVEV (reference sequence). The CDR3 has 15 residues. The CDR3 region is CASSSLAGAWNEQFF.